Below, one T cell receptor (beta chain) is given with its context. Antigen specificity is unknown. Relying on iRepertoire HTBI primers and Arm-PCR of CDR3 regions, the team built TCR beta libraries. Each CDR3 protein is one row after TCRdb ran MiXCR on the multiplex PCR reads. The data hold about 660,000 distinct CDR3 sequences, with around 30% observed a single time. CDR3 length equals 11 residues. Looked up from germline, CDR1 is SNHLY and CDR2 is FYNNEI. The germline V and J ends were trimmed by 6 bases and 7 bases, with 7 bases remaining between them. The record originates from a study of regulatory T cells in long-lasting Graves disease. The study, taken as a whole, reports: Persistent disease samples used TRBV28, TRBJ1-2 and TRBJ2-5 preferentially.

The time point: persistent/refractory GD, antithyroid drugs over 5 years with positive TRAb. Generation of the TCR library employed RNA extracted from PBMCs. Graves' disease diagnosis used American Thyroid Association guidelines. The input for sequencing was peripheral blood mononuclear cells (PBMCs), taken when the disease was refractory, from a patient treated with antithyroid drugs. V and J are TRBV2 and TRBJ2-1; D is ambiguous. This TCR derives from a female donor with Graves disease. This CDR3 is CASRWGNEQFF. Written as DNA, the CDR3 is TGTGCCAGCAGATGGGGAAATGAGCAGTTCTTC.